This TCR beta chain emerged from a study of shared T cell receptors in the human thymus. V lost 8 bases and J lost 5; bases outside the gene matches: 14. There are 16 residues in the CDR3. The V gene's germline CDR1 is MNHEY and CDR2 SMNVEV (reference sequence). The data were produced by immunoSEQ multiplex PCR, yet TCRdb's version contains in-frame clones alone and is incomplete. The sample yields 500,000 to 750,000 clones, 88% seen once. These records were also assigned to another study, of human thymus T cells. From that paper: Donor material was obtained from healthy Finnish infants undergoing corrective surgery for congenital heart defects.

The chain has TRBV27 and TRBJ2-1; 8 bases line up with TRBD1. Sequencing was done on a sample of thymocytes. The TCR originated in a boy in the first two years of life with a congenital heart defect. CDR3 DNA: TGTGCCAGCGGACAGGGCCCCTCATTGGACGACAATGAGCAGTTCTTC. It specifies CASGQGPSLDDNEQFF.